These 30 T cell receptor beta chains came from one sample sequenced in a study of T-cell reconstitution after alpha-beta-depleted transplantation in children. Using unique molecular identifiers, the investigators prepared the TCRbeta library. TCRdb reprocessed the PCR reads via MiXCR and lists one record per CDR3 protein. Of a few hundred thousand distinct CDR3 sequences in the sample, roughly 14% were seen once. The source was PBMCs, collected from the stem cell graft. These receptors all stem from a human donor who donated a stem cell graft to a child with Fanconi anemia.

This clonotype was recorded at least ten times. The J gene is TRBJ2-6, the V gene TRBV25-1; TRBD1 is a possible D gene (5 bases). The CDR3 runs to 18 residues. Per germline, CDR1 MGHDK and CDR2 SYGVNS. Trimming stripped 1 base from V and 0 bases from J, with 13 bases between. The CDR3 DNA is TGTGCCAGCAGTGAATGGGCAGGGCCAACCTCTGGGGCCAACGTCCTGACTTTC. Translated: CASSEWAGPTSGANVLTF.

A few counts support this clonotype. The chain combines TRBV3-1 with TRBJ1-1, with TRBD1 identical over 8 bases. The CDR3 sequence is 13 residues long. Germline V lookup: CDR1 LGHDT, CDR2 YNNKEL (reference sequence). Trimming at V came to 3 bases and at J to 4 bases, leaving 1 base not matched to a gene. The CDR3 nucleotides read TGTGCCAGCAGCCACAGGGGGCCCACTGAAGCTTTCTTT. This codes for CASSHRGPTEAFF.

The CDR3 DNA follows: TGTGCCAGCAGCTTAGAAGGGGGACAAGCCAAAAACATTCAGTACTTC. Residues: CASSLEGGQAKNIQYF. The chain uses TRBV7-2 and TRBJ2-4, with TRBD1 as a possible D gene (6 bases). CDR1 and CDR2 from the germline V gene are SGHTA and FQGNSA. This CDR3 is built from 16 residues. V was cut by 1 base and J by 0 bases, with 10 bases left in between.

The CDR3 spells CAGNGGRSNYGYTF. CDR3 in DNA: TGTGCCGGGAACGGGGGCCGATCAAACTATGGCTACACCTTC. V gene TRBV2 combines with J gene TRBJ1-2, with TRBD1 as a possible D gene (6 bases). Trimming took 11 bases from V and 2 from J, leaving 18 bases between them. The CDR3 has 14 amino acids. Germline values: CDR1 SNHLY, CDR2 FYNNEI.

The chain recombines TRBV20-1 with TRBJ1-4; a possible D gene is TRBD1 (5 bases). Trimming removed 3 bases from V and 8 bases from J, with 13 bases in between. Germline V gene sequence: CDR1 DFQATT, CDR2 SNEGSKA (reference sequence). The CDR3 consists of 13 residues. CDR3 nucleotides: TGCAGTGCTAGCCGCGAACCAGGGGAAAAACTGTTTTTT. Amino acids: CSASREPGEKLFF.

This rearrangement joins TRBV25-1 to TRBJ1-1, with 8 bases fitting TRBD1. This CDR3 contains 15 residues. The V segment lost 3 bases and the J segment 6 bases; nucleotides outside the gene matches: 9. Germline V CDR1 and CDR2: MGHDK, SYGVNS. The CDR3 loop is CASSDPRTGSAEAFF. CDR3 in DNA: TGTGCCAGCAGTGACCCGAGGACAGGGAGCGCTGAAGCTTTCTTT.

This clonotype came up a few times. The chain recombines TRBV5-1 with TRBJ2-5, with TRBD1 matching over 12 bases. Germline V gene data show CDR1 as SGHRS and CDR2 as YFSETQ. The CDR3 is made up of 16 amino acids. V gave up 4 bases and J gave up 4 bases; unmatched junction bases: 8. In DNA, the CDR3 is TGCGCCAGCAGCCCGAGGTGGGACAGGGGGCGAGAGACCCAGTACTTC. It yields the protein CASSPRWDRGRETQYF.

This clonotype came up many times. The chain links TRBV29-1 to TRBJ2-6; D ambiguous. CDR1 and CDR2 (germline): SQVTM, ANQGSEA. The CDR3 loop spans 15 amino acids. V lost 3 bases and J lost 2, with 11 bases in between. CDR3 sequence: CSVEGAGAGANVLTF. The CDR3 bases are TGCAGCGTTGAGGGCGCTGGGGCTGGGGCCAACGTCCTGACTTTC. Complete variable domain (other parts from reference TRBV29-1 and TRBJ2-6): SAVISQKPSRDICQRGTSLTIQCQVDSQVTMMFWYRQQPGQSLTLIATANQGSEATYESGFVIDKFPISRPNLTFSTLTVSNMSPEDSSIYLCSVEGAGAGANVLTFGAGSRLTVL.

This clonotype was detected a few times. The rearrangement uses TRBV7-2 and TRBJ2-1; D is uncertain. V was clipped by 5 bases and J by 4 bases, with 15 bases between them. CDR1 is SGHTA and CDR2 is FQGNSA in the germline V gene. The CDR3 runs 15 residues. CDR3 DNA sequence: TGTGCCAGCAGCCCTAATACGGGTAGTTACAATGAGCAGTTCTTC. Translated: CASSPNTGSYNEQFF.

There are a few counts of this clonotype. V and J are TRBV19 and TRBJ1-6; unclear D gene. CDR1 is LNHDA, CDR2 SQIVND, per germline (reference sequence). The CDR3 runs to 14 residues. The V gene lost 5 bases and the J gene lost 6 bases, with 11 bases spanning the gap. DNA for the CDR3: TGTGCCAGTAGTCTGGGAAATACTAATTCACCCCTCCACTTT. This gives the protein CASSLGNTNSPLHF.

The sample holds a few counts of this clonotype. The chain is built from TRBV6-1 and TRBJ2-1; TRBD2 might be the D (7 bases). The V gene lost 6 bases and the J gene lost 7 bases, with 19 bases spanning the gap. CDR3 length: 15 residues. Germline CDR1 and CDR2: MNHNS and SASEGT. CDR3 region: CASRPAGGGLNEQFF. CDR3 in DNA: TGTGCCAGCAGGCCAGCCGGCGGGGGCCTTAATGAGCAGTTCTTC.

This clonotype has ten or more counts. The CDR3 bases are TGCAGCGTTAAGGATAGGGGGACAGGACCTAGCTACGAGCAGTACTTC. It specifies CSVKDRGTGPSYEQYF. The chain uses TRBV29-1 and TRBJ2-7, with 8 bases matching TRBD1. The CDR3 has 16 residues. The germline CDR1 and CDR2 sequences are SQVTM and ANQGSEA. The J segment lost 3 bases and the V segment lost 5 bases, leaving 15 bases of the junction unmatched.

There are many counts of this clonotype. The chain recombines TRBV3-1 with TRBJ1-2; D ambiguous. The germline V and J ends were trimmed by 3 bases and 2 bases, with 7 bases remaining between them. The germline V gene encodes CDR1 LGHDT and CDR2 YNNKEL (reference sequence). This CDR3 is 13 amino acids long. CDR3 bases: TGTGCCAGCAGCCAGATCTCCAACTATGGCTACACCTTC. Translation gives CASSQISNYGYTF.

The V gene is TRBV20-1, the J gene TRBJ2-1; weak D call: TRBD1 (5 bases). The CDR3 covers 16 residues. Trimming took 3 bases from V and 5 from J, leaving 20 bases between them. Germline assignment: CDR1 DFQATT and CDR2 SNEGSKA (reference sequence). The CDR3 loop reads CSASESGWRRDNEQFF. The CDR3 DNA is TGCAGTGCTAGCGAGTCAGGGTGGCGTCGGGACAATGAGCAGTTCTTC.

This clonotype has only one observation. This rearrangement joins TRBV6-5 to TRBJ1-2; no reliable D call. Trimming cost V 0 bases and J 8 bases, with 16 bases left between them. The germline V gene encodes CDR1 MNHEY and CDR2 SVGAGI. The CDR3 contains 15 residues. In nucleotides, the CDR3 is TGTGCCAGCAGTTACTCTGTAGGCGTAAGTAAAGGCTACACCTTC. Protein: CASSYSVGVSKGYTF.

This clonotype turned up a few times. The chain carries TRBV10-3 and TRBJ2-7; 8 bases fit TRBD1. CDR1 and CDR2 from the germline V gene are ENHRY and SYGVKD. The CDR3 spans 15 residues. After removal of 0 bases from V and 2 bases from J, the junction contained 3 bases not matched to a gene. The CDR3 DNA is TGTGCCATCAGTGAGTCGACAGGGGTCCCCTACGAGCAGTACTTC. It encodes CAISESTGVPYEQYF.

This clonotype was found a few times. The CDR3 is CSVDGREAFF. CDR3 sequence (DNA): TGCAGCGTTGATGGACGTGAAGCTTTCTTT. This rearrangement joins TRBV29-1 to TRBJ1-1; D remains ambiguous. Germline CDR1 reads SQVTM; CDR2 reads ANQGSEA. Trimming removed 3 bases from V and 7 bases from J, with 6 bases in between. The CDR3 covers 10 residues.

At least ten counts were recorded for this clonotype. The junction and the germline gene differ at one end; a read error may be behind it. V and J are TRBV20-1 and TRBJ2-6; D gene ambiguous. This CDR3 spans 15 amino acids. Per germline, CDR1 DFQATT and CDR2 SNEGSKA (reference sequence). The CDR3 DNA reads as TGCAGTGCTAGGCCCCGTGGCTCTTGGGCCAACGTCCTGACTTTC. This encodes CSARPRGSWANVLTF.

The CDR3 sequence is CSVPTVYDTDTQYF. As DNA, the CDR3 is TGCAGCGTTCCCACCGTCTATGACACAGATACGCAGTATTTT. This chain uses TRBV29-1 with TRBJ2-3; D ambiguous. CDR3 size: 14 residues. Trimming cost V 5 bases and J 2 bases, with 14 bases left between them. CDR1 and CDR2 from the germline V gene are SQVTM and ANQGSEA.

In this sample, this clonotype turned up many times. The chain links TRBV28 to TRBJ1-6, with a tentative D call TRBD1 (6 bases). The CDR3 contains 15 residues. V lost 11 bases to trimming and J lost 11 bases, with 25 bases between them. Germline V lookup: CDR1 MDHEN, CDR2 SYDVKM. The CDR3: CAASPPRGIGPPLHF. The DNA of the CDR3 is TGTGCCGCCTCCCCTCCAAGGGGGATCGGTCCACCCCTCCACTTT. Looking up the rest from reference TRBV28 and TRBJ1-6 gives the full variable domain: DVKVTQSSRYLVKRTGEKVFLECVQDMDHENMFWYRQDPGLGLRLIYFSYDVKMKEKGDIPEGYSVSREKKERFSLILESASTNQTSMYLCAASPPRGIGPPLHFGNGTRLTVT.

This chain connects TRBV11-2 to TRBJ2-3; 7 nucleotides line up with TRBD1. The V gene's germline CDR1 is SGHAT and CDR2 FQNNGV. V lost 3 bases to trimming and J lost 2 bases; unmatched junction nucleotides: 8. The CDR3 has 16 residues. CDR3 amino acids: CASSLGTVTYTDTQYF. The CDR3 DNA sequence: TGTGCCAGCAGCTTGGGGACAGTCACTTACACAGATACGCAGTATTTT.

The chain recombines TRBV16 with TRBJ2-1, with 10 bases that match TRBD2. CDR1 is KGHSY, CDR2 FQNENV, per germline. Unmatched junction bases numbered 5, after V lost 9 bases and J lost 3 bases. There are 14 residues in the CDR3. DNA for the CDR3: TGTGCCAGTGAAGGACTAGCGGACTACAATGAGCAGTTCTTC. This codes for CASEGLADYNEQFF.

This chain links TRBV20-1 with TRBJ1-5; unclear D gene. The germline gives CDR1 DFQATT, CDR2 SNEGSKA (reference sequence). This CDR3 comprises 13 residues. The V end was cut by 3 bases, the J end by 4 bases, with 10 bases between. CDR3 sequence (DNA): TGCAGTGCTAGGACGGTCCTGAATCAGCCCCAGCATTTT. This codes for CSARTVLNQPQHF.

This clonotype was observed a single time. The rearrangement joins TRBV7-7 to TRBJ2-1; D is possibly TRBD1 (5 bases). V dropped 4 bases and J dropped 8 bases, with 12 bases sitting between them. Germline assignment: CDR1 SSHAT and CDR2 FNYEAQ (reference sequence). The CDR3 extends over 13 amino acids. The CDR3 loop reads CASSSGRVDEQFF. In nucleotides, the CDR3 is TGTGCCAGCAGCTCAGGCAGGGTCGATGAGCAGTTCTTC.

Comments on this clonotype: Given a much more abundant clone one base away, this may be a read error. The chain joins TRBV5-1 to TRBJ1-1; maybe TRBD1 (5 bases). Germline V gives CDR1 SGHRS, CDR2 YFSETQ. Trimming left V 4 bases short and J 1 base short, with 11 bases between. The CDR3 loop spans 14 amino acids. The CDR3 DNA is TGCGCCAGCAGCCAGGGACGGACGAACACTGAAGCTTTCTTT. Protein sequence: CASSQGRTNTEAFF.

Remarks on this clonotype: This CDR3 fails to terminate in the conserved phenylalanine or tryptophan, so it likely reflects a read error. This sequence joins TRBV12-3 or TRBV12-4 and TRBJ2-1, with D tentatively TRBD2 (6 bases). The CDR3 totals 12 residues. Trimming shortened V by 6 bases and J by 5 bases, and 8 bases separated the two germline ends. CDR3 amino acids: CASRRGNNEQFY. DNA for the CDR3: TGTGCCAGCAGGCGGGGAAACAATGAGCAGTTCTAC.

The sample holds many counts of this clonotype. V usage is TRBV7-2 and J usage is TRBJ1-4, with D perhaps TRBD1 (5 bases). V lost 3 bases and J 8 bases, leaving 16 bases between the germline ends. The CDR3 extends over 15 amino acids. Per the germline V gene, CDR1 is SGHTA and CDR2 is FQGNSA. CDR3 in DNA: TGTGCCAGCAGCTTTGCCGGGACGGTGGACGAAAAACTGTTTTTT. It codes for CASSFAGTVDEKLFF.

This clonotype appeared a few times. The CDR3: CASSLIPGAEAFF. The CDR3 coding sequence is TGTGCCAGCAGCTTAATTCCTGGGGCTGAAGCTTTCTTT. This rearrangement joins TRBV7-3 to TRBJ1-1; no firm D call. Between the trimmed V and J ends, which lost 1 base and 6 bases, there was a span of 9 bases. The CDR3 runs to 13 residues. Germline V gene lookup returns CDR1 SGHTA and CDR2 FQGTGA. The full variable domain, its missing parts supplied by reference TRBV7-3 and TRBJ1-1, is GAGVSQTPSNKVTEKGKYVELRCDPISGHTALYWYRQSLGQGPEFLIYFQGTGAADDSGLPNDRFFAVRPEGSVSTLKIQRTERGDSAVYLCASSLIPGAEAFFGQGTRLTVV.

This CDR3 is CASSKGVSEETQYF. The CDR3 DNA is TGTGCCAGCAGCAAAGGGGTCAGCGAAGAGACCCAGTACTTC. The chain employs TRBV7-9 and TRBJ2-5, with D perhaps matching TRBD1 (5 bases). The V end was cut by 5 bases, the J end by 3 bases, with 13 bases between. In germline, CDR1 is SEHNR, CDR2 FQNEAQ (reference sequence). This CDR3 region has 14 residues.

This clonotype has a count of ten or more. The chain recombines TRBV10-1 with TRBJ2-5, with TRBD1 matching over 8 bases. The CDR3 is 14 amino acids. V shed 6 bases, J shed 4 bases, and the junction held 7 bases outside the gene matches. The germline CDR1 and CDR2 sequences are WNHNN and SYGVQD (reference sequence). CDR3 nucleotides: TGCGCCAGCAGCCCGACAGGGGTACGAGAGACCCAGTACTTC. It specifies CASSPTGVRETQYF.